A single sample gave rise to the 10 T cell receptor beta chains below, sequenced in a study of CD8+CD57+ T cells in acquired aplastic anemia (dated by TCRdb to 2017 to 2018). Expansion of CD8+CD57+ cells had been shown by flow cytometry in the patients chosen for sequencing. Data came from an Illumina HiSeq 2000. Profiling of TCR beta VDJ combinations and CDR3 sequences used genomic DNA as the template. TCRdb reanalyzed the raw reads on its own, using fastp at Q25 for trimming and MiXCR for clone calling, and kept in-frame beta chains. Identical CDR3 protein sequences are pooled into one entry, listed with their most common genes and DNA. This sample comprises roughly 170,000 distinct CDR3 sequences, 48% of them detected only once. 10% to 15% of the sample comes from the top ten. The specimen was sorted CD4+, CD8+, or CD8+CD57+ T cells (not recorded which) from PBMCs. The receptors come from a human donor with aplastic anemia.

This chain uses TRBV19 with TRBJ2-5; TRBD1 aligns across 7 bases. Per the germline V gene, CDR1 is LNHDA and CDR2 is SQIVND (reference sequence). Germline trimming cut 5 bases from V and 5 bases from J; bases unmatched to any gene: 5. The CDR3 loop spans 13 amino acids. The CDR3 reads CASSRQGLETQYF. The CDR3 DNA is TGTGCCAGTAGTCGACAGGGTCTCGAGACCCAGTACTTC.

This clonotype was seen only once. The rearrangement uses TRBV11-2 and TRBJ2-3; 9 positions agree with TRBD1. The length of the CDR3 is 15 residues. Trimming took 3 bases from V and 5 from J; bases not matched to a gene: 6. Per germline, CDR1 SGHAT and CDR2 FQNNGV. The CDR3 DNA sequence: TGTGCCAGCAGCTTTAGACAGGGGGGAATAGATACGCAGTATTTT. Protein sequence: CASSFRQGGIDTQYF. The entire variable domain, with the rest obtained from reference TRBV11-2 and TRBJ2-3, is as follows: EAGVAQSPRYKIIEKRQSVAFWCNPISGHATLYWYQQILGQGPKLLIQFQNNGVVDDSQLPKDRFSAERLKGVDSTLKIQPAKLEDSAVYLCASSFRQGGIDTQYFGPGTRLTVL.

This clonotype was seen once. This sequence joins TRBV25-1 and TRBJ1-1, with D perhaps matching TRBD1 (5 bases). V was pared by 11 bases and J by 3 bases, with 25 bases between. The CDR3 extends over 16 amino acids. The germline V gene encodes CDR1 MGHDK and CDR2 SYGVNS. The CDR3 here is CAGGEYRAGTYTEAFF. CDR3 coding DNA: TGTGCCGGCGGTGAATATCGGGCCGGGACGTACACTGAAGCTTTCTTT.

The chain couples TRBV7-2 to TRBJ2-3; D remains ambiguous. The V end lost 5 bases, the J end lost 2 bases, and 5 bases lay between the germline ends. The CDR3 covers 12 residues. Germline CDR1 and CDR2: SGHTA and FQGNSA. The CDR3 loop reads CASSRATDTQYF. The CDR3 nucleotides read TGTGCCAGCAGCCGGGCCACAGATACGCAGTATTTT.

The rearrangement joins TRBV15 to TRBJ2-1, with 7 bases lining up with TRBD2. CDR1 is LNHNV, CDR2 YYDKDF, per germline (reference sequence). J gave up 4 bases and V 3 bases, and 9 bases lay outside the gene matches. The CDR3 has 16 residues. The CDR3 is CATSSQGPGLYNEQFF. CDR3 DNA sequence: TGTGCCACCAGCAGCCAAGGCCCGGGACTATACAATGAGCAGTTCTTC.

The chain links TRBV7-2 to TRBJ2-1, with 7 bases identical to TRBD2. V lost 7 bases to trimming and J lost 7 bases; unmatched junction nucleotides: 1. This CDR3 is 11 amino acids long. Looked up from germline, CDR1 is SGHTA and CDR2 is FQGNSA. The CDR3 DNA sequence: TGTGCCAGCAAACTAGCGAATGAGCAGTTCTTC. Its protein product is CASKLANEQFF.

J is TRBJ2-4 and V is TRBV6-2 or TRBV6-3, with a weak D call TRBD2 (6 bases). Germline V gene data show CDR1 as MNHEY and CDR2 as SVGEGT. This CDR3 is 19 amino acids long. Trimming cost V 2 bases and J 2 bases, with 22 bases left between them. In DNA form, the CDR3 reads TGTGCCAGCAGTTACGAGAGGACTTCACGGGGGAAATCCAAAAACATTCAGTACTTC. Protein sequence: CASSYERTSRGKSKNIQYF.

The V and J genes are TRBV5-1 and TRBJ2-2, with D possibly TRBD2 on 6 matching bases. This CDR3 region has 16 residues. Germline V gene data show CDR1 as SGHRS and CDR2 as YFSETQ. V dropped 4 bases and J dropped 4 bases, with 17 bases sitting between them. The CDR3 DNA is TGCGCCAGCAGCGTCGGCGGGACTGCGTCCACCGGGGAGCTGTTTTTT. This translates into CASSVGGTASTGELFF.

The CDR3 here is CASSARGNHLYEQYF. Written as DNA, the CDR3 is TGTGCCAGCAGTGCGAGGGGCAACCACCTCTACGAGCAGTACTTC. The rearrangement uses TRBV25-1 and TRBJ2-7, with D possibly called TRBD1 or TRBD2 (5 bases each). CDR3 size: 15 residues. The germline V and J ends were trimmed by 4 bases and 3 bases, with 16 bases remaining between them. Germline lookup yields CDR1 MGHDK and CDR2 SYGVNS.

Comments on this clonotype: A much larger clone is a single base away; this may be a read error. This chain connects TRBV30 to TRBJ2-5; tentatively, D is TRBD2 (6 bases). This CDR3 region has 14 residues. V was shortened by 3 bases and J by 5 bases, with 16 bases between the two germline ends. Looked up from germline, CDR1 is GTSNPN and CDR2 is SVGIG (reference sequence). CDR3 DNA sequence: TGTGCCTGGAGACTCCGGGAGAAAGATGAGACCCAGTACTTC. Its protein is CAWRLREKDETQYF.